These 8 T cell receptor beta chains were sequenced from one sample in a study of cytomegalovirus exposure and HLA in healthy donors. Primers: 60 Vbeta forward and 13 Jbeta reverse. TCRdb keeps only in-frame clones here, not all; method: immunoSEQ multiplex PCR. The table shows about 190,000 clones, with roughly 83% occurring only once. Sample: PBMCs. The receptors come from a woman aged 45-65 years in good health and CMV-seronegative.

This clone showed up just a few times. J is TRBJ1-1 and V is TRBV29-1; TRBD1 might be the D (5 bases). CDR3 length equals 15 residues. V was trimmed by 5 bases and J by 1 base, leaving 17 bases between them. CDR1 SQVTM and CDR2 ANQGSEA come from the germline V gene. CDR3 amino acids: CSVPRLRRGNTEAFF. The CDR3 bases are TGCAGCGTTCCTCGACTACGGAGGGGGAACACTGAAGCTTTCTTT. Full variable domain (rest looked up from reference TRBV29-1 and TRBJ1-1): SAVISQKPSRDICQRGTSLTIQCQVDSQVTMMFWYRQQPGQSLTLIATANQGSEATYESGFVIDKFPISRPNLTFSTLTVSNMSPEDSSIYLCSVPRLRRGNTEAFFGQGTRLTVV.

CDR3 in amino acids: CASSKQGVFYNEQFF. The CDR3 nucleotides read TGTGCCAGCAGCAAACAGGGGGTCTTCTACAATGAGCAGTTCTTC. The V gene is TRBV7-2, the J gene TRBJ2-1; 8 nucleotides match TRBD1. V dropped 5 bases and J dropped 3; count of bases not matched to a gene: 6. CDR1 is SGHTA, CDR2 FQGNSA, per germline. The CDR3 covers 15 residues. Full variable domain (remainder filled in from reference TRBV7-2 and TRBJ2-1): GAGVSQSPSNKVTEKGKDVELRCDPISGHTALYWYRQSLGQGLEFLIYFQGNSAPDKSGLPSDRFSAERTGGSVSTLTIQRTQQEDSAVYLCASSKQGVFYNEQFFGPGTRLTVL.

J is TRBJ2-7 and V is TRBV14; 10 nucleotides align to TRBD2. The germline gives CDR1 SGHDN, CDR2 FVKESK. V dropped 4 bases and J dropped 4; count of bases not matched to a gene: 10. There are 16 residues in the CDR3. The CDR3 region is CASSPLAGGTVYEQYF. The CDR3 nucleotides read TGTGCCAGCAGCCCGTTAGCGGGAGGCACGGTATACGAGCAGTACTTC.

The chain joins TRBV6-5 to TRBJ2-3; perhaps TRBD2 as D (5 bases). Germline lookup yields CDR1 MNHEY and CDR2 SVGAGI. The CDR3 spans 13 residues. V was cut by 2 bases and J by 5 bases, with 8 bases left in between. The CDR3 nucleotides read TGTGCCAGCAGTTACACTAGTCGAGATACGCAGTATTTT. Protein sequence: CASSYTSRDTQYF.

The chain employs TRBV29-1 and TRBJ1-2; no definite D call. CDR1 is SQVTM and CDR2 is ANQGSEA in the germline V gene. Trimming pared 4 bases from V and 6 bases from J, leaving 18 bases between. This CDR3 is built from 14 residues. This CDR3 reads CSVVAASAMDGYTF. The CDR3 nucleotides are TGCAGCGTTGTAGCCGCTTCCGCAATGGATGGCTACACCTTC. Filled out from reference TRBV29-1 and TRBJ1-2, the complete variable domain reads SAVISQKPSRDICQRGTSLTIQCQVDSQVTMMFWYRQQPGQSLTLIATANQGSEATYESGFVIDKFPISRPNLTFSTLTVSNMSPEDSSIYLCSVVAASAMDGYTFGSGTRLTVV.

The table lists this clone with a few counts. The V call is TRBV28, the J call TRBJ2-1; 10 nucleotides line up with TRBD2. V was pared by 4 bases and J by 5 bases, with 11 bases of the junction left unmatched. Germline lookup yields CDR1 MDHEN and CDR2 SYDVKM. This CDR3 has 17 residues. CDR3 sequence (DNA): TGTGCCAGCAGTTCCTCCCTAGCGGGAGTTCGTCACAATGAGCAGTTCTTC. Translating it yields CASSSSLAGVRHNEQFF.

The chain couples TRBV10-3 to TRBJ2-5; 11 bases align to TRBD2. V gave up 9 bases and J gave up 2 bases; unmatched junction bases: 8. The CDR3 is 15 residues long. The germline V gene encodes CDR1 ENHRY and CDR2 SYGVKD. In DNA, the CDR3 is TGTGCCATTGGAACTAGCGGGGGCCGTCAAGAGACCCAGTACTTC. Its protein product is CAIGTSGGRQETQYF.

This sequence joins TRBV7-9 and TRBJ2-1; 7 positions agree with TRBD2. Trimming at V came to 0 bases and at J to 4 bases, leaving 3 bases not matched to a gene. The CDR3 loop spans 15 amino acids. The germline CDR1 and CDR2 sequences are SEHNR and FQNEAQ (reference sequence). Here the CDR3 reads CASSLAGGEYNEQFF. The CDR3 DNA reads as TGTGCCAGCAGCTTAGCGGGGGGGGAATACAATGAGCAGTTCTTC.